This T cell receptor (beta chain) was documented in a study of T cell responses to AZD1222 COVID-19 vaccine. Study-level results: Targets within unmutated variant regions were reportedly found for nearly half of spike-specific TCRs. Baseline seropositivity characterized only a handful of AZD1222 recipients. After two AZD1222 doses, spike-specific TCR breadth and depth rose versus day 0.

In regard to this clone: Its antigen remains unidentified.

Repertoires were generated with immunoSEQ multiplex PCR, while TCRdb's copy carries only in-frame clones and drops some. The table records roughly 130,000 clones, roughly 93% of them present only once. The sequenced sample was peripheral blood, obtained on day 0 of AZD1222 vaccination. This receptor was taken from an adult in good health.

The CDR3 is CASSPGFSSYNEQFF. For the CDR3, the DNA is TGCGCCAGCAGCCCGGGGTTCAGCTCCTACAATGAGCAGTTCTTC. This chain connects TRBV5-1 to TRBJ2-1, with D possibly TRBD2 on 5 matching bases. Germline CDR1 is SGHRS and CDR2 is YFSETQ. The CDR3 is 15 residues long. The ends were cut back, 4 bases at V and 0 bases at J, with 11 bases in the middle. Using reference TRBV5-1 and TRBJ2-1 for the parts outside the CDR3, the full variable domain is KAGVTQTPRYLIKTRGQQVTLSCSPISGHRSVSWYQQTPGQGLQFLFEYFSETQRNKGNFPGRFSGRQFSNSRSEMNVSTLELGDSALYLCASSPGFSSYNEQFFGPGTRLTVL.